This TCR beta chain stems from a study of CD8 T cells in Susac syndrome. Of note for this clonotype: Its antigen is unidentified.

RNA totalling about 0.45 to 1 ug underwent reverse transcription with random hexamers. Each CDR3 protein gets one entry after TCRdb re-called the immunoSEQ multiplex PCR reads with MiXCR. The table lists about 80,000 distinct CDR3 sequences, roughly 93% of them singletons. Study conclusions and caveats: An acknowledgment was made by the study that its TCR sequencing and HLA analysis involved relatively few individuals.

TCR beta from blood CD8+ and CD4+ T cells was sequenced. The controls were healthy donors who were matched for age and sex. Germline lookup yields CDR1 DFQATT and CDR2 SNEGSKA (reference sequence). The CDR3 runs 14 residues. V was pared by 6 bases and J by 2 bases, with 8 bases of the junction left unmatched. J is TRBJ2-5 and V is TRBV20-1; 8 bases map to TRBD1. What was sequenced was CD8+ T cells from PBMCs. The clonotype originates from a human donor in good health. The CDR3 sequence: CSAPDGDRQETQYF. The CDR3 nucleotides read TGCAGTGCCCCGGACGGGGACAGGCAAGAGACCCAGTACTTC.